The 13 T cell receptor beta chains reported below all come from one sample, sequenced in a study of shared T cell receptors in the human thymus. The protocol was immunoSEQ multiplex PCR, while the TCRdb copy is restricted to in-frame clones and leaves out a portion. The table has hundreds of thousands of clones, 70% to 90% seen once; the top ten hold roughly 0.0086%. This sample was also put to use in a study of human thymus T cells.

Sequencing was carried out using thymocytes. The receptors come from a boy under two years old with a congenital heart defect.

The table lists this clone with a count of one. V and J are TRBV27 and TRBJ1-2; 12 nucleotides line up with TRBD1. V gave up 2 bases and J gave up 6 bases; unmatched junction bases: 4. Germline V gene lookup returns CDR1 MNHEY and CDR2 SMNVEV (reference sequence). The length of the CDR3 is 15 residues. The CDR3 sequence: CASSLLGQGADGYTF. CDR3 coding DNA: TGTGCCAGCAGTTTACTGGGACAGGGGGCGGATGGCTACACCTTC.

The V gene is TRBV11-3, the J gene TRBJ2-2; perhaps TRBD1 as D (6 bases). The germline V gene encodes CDR1 SGHNT and CDR2 YENEEA. The CDR3 consists of 17 residues. Trimming cost V 0 bases and J 5 bases, with 16 bases left between them. CDR3 sequence reads: CASSLDMDRATTGELFF. The CDR3 DNA reads TGTGCCAGCAGCTTAGATATGGACAGAGCCACGACCGGGGAGCTGTTTTTT. Looking up the rest from reference TRBV11-3 and TRBJ2-2 gives the full variable domain: EAGVVQSPRYKIIEKKQPVAFWCNPISGHNTLYWYLQNLGQGPELLIRYENEEAVDDSQLPKDRFSAERLKGVDSTLKIQPAELGDSAVYLCASSLDMDRATTGELFFGEGSRLTVL.

The genes are TRBV7-9 and TRBJ2-4; D call uncertain. CDR1 SEHNR and CDR2 FQNEAQ come from the germline V gene (reference sequence). The CDR3 contains 17 residues. V dropped 0 bases and J dropped 6 bases, with 18 bases sitting between them. CDR3 sequence reads: CASSLAEKRAVSNIQYF. DNA for the CDR3: TGTGCCAGCAGCTTAGCGGAAAAGCGAGCAGTATCAAACATTCAGTACTTC.

This chain joins TRBV6-4 and TRBJ2-2; the match to TRBD1 covers 8 bases. With V trimmed by 6 bases and J by 5 bases, 14 bases remained unmatched. Germline CDR1 is MRHNA and CDR2 is SNTAGT. The CDR3 extends over 17 amino acids. The CDR3 nucleotides read TGTGCCAGCAGATCGTTCCGGACAGGGAGTAAGACCGGGGAGCTGTTTTTT. Amino acid sequence: CASRSFRTGSKTGELFF.

V gene TRBV15 combines with J gene TRBJ2-5; 8 bases match TRBD1. CDR1 and CDR2 (germline): LNHNV, YYDKDF (reference sequence). Unmatched junction bases numbered 5, after V lost 4 bases and J lost 4 bases. The CDR3 covers 14 residues. The CDR3 is CATSKTGGRETQYF. DNA of the CDR3: TGTGCCACCAGCAAAACAGGGGGGCGAGAGACCCAGTACTTC.

This rearrangement joins TRBV14 to TRBJ2-5; 9 nucleotides align to TRBD1. The CDR3 covers 15 residues. Per germline, CDR1 SGHDN and CDR2 FVKESK. The V segment lost 2 bases and the J segment 6 bases; nucleotides outside the gene matches: 7. CDR3 residues: CASSQHGTGIQTQYF. DNA for the CDR3: TGTGCCAGCAGCCAACACGGGACAGGGATTCAGACCCAGTACTTC. Full variable domain (missing parts from reference TRBV14 and TRBJ2-5): EAGVTQFPSHSVIEKGQTVTLRCDPISGHDNLYWYRRVMGKEIKFLLHFVKESKQDESGMPNNRFLAERTGGTYSTLKVQPAELEDSGVYFCASSQHGTGIQTQYFGPGTRLLVL.

The V call is TRBV28, the J call TRBJ2-7; 9 nucleotides match TRBD2. CDR3 size: 20 residues. Germline values: CDR1 MDHEN, CDR2 SYDVKM. V trimming: 6 bases; J trimming: 4 bases; junction bases outside the gene matches: 25. In DNA form, the CDR3 reads TGTGCCAGCAGCCAGAACGGAGTAGCGGGAGTTGATCTAGGGGGGTACGAGCAGTACTTC. Protein: CASSQNGVAGVDLGGYEQYF. The full variable domain, rest sourced from reference TRBV28 and TRBJ2-7, is DVKVTQSSRYLVKRTGEKVFLECVQDMDHENMFWYRQDPGLGLRLIYFSYDVKMKEKGDIPEGYSVSREKKERFSLILESASTNQTSMYLCASSQNGVAGVDLGGYEQYFGPGTRLTVT.

The chain combines TRBV18 with TRBJ2-1; weak D call: TRBD1 (5 bases). The CDR3 is 14 amino acids. Trimming cost V 2 bases and J 3 bases, with 8 bases left between them. The germline CDR1 and CDR2 sequences are KGHSH and LQKENI. The DNA of the CDR3 is TGTGCCAGCTCACCAAACAGGAACTACAATGAGCAGTTCTTC. It encodes CASSPNRNYNEQFF.

The chain carries TRBV4-1 and TRBJ2-3, with 10 bases lining up with TRBD2. In germline, CDR1 is MGHRA, CDR2 YSYEKL. The CDR3 extends over 16 amino acids. J gave up 6 bases and V 0 bases, and 6 bases lay outside the gene matches. This CDR3 reads CASSQDPSGRGDTQYF. The CDR3 nucleotides are TGCGCCAGCAGCCAAGATCCTAGCGGGAGAGGGGATACGCAGTATTTT.

The chain recombines TRBV15 with TRBJ2-2; maybe TRBD2 (5 bases). The CDR3 spans 15 residues. Germline loops: CDR1 LNHNV, CDR2 YYDKDF (reference sequence). Trimming pared 2 bases from V and 2 bases from J, leaving 9 bases between. The CDR3 DNA reads as TGTGCCACCAGCAGACTAGGAGGAAACACCGGGGAGCTGTTTTTT. It is translated as CATSRLGGNTGELFF.

The J gene is TRBJ2-1, the V gene TRBV9; 14 nucleotides agree with TRBD2. The CDR3 is 22 residues long. The trim removed 3 bases at V and 1 base at J, leaving 18 bases unmatched. Per the germline V gene, CDR1 is SGDLS and CDR2 is YYNGEE. As DNA, the CDR3 is TGTGCCAGCAGCGAGAGGGCCGGGCTGACTAGCGGGGGGGCCGTGTCCTACAATGAGCAGTTCTTC. Its translation: CASSERAGLTSGGAVSYNEQFF.

The CDR3 bases are TGCGCCAGCAGCCGGTCTGAGACTTGCGGCCCCTACAATGAGCAGTTCTTC. Translated: CASSRSETCGPYNEQFF. This chain uses TRBV5-1 with TRBJ2-1, with D unresolved. V gave up 4 bases and J gave up 2 bases, with 19 bases separating them. This CDR3 spans 17 amino acids. CDR1 SGHRS and CDR2 YFSETQ come from the germline V gene.

This clone was seen only a few times. CDR3 region: CASSNWWNEQFF. The CDR3 DNA reads as TGCGCCAGCAGCAACTGGTGGAATGAGCAGTTCTTC. V is TRBV4-3 and J is TRBJ2-1; D uncertain. CDR1 is LGHNA and CDR2 is YSLEER in the germline V gene. The CDR3 runs 12 residues. V lost 5 bases, J lost 7 bases, and 9 bases lay in between.